This TCR beta chain was documented in a study of blood T cells in healthy people across ages. It was with a sample-barcoded 5' primer and a J-beta primer mix that a second PCR of about 7 to 12 cycles was run. TCRdb independently ran MiXCR on the 5' RACE reads; one entry per CDR3 protein. The repertoire holds under 750,000 distinct CDR3 sequences, with less than 60% as singletons. There were at least 6 micrograms of total RNA extracted from every sample. This clonotype was seen a handful of times. Its antigen is unknown. This CDR3 has 16 residues. V was pared by 6 bases and J by 7 bases, with 12 bases of the junction left unmatched. CDR1 is SEHNR and CDR2 is FQNEAQ in the germline V gene (reference sequence). General study results and limits: Naive CD4+ cell counts and diversity both ran higher in long-lived than in aged donors.

The chain carries TRBV7-9 and TRBJ1-1, with 12 bases fitting TRBD1. The TCR sequence derives from an elderly man in good health. Sequencing used blood. Here the CDR3 reads CASRPRTGQGASEAFF. The CDR3 DNA follows: TGTGCCAGCAGACCCCGAACGGGACAGGGGGCCAGTGAAGCTTTCTTT.